This T cell receptor beta chain was observed in a study of cytomegalovirus exposure and HLA in healthy donors. Notes on the study in general: A subsequent analysis found that TCR clusters from the first cohort also tended to co-occur in the roughly 120 validation repertoires, with 94% of cluster scores above 0.

As concerns this clone: Its antigen remains unknown.

CDR1 and CDR2 from the germline V gene are SGDLS and YYNGEE. The CDR3 has 15 amino acids. V gave up 2 bases and J gave up 2 bases; unmatched junction bases: 3. Produced via immunoSEQ multiplex PCR; TCRdb's table is partial and in-frame only. The sample includes nearly 110,000 clones, 88% of them seen just once. The chain recombines TRBV9 with TRBJ2-1, with 8 bases fitting TRBD1. The TCR was taken from a woman aged 18-29 years in good health and CMV-seropositive. Sample: PBMCs. The CDR3 reads CASSVPGGPYNEQFF. Here the CDR3 DNA reads TGTGCCAGCAGCGTTCCAGGGGGCCCCTACAATGAGCAGTTCTTC.